Following are 6 T cell receptor beta chains from one sample sequenced in a study of blood T cell repertoires in COVID-19. Sequencing used immunoSEQ multiplex PCR; TCRdb keeps in-frame clones, though not all of them. The sample consists of about 170,000 clones, roughly four fifths of them appearing once. Sequenced sample: peripheral blood. Every receptor here comes from a human donor with acute or convalescent COVID-19. The donor label of this sample is uncertain.

In its sample, this clone was seen once. The rearrangement uses TRBV10-2 and TRBJ1-4, with a tentative D call TRBD1 (6 bases). This CDR3 contains 16 residues. V lost 3 bases to trimming and J lost 4 bases, with 15 bases between them. The germline V gene has CDR1 WSHSY and CDR2 SAAADI. The CDR3 coding sequence is TGCGCCAGCAGTGAAGCGGTGGGCAGGGGTAATGAAAAACTGTTTTTT. Its translation: CASSEAVGRGNEKLFF.

The rearrangement uses TRBV27 and TRBJ2-3; possible D gene TRBD1, 5 bases. This CDR3 is 14 amino acids long. Germline CDR1 reads MNHEY; CDR2 reads SMNVEV (reference sequence). V was clipped by 2 bases and J by 4 bases, with 10 bases between them. In DNA, the CDR3 is TGTGCCAGCAGTTTAAGACAGTCGGCAGATACGCAGTATTTT. As protein: CASSLRQSADTQYF.

V is TRBV4-2 and J is TRBJ2-1; D is unclear. The CDR3 sequence is 13 residues long. In germline, CDR1 is LGHNA, CDR2 YNFKEQ. V lost 4 bases to trimming and J lost 5 bases, with 9 bases between them. CDR3 loop: CASSRELDNEQFF. The CDR3 coding sequence is TGTGCCAGCAGCCGAGAACTTGACAATGAGCAGTTCTTC.

The chain links TRBV11-2 to TRBJ2-3, with D maybe TRBD2 (5 bases). The CDR3 consists of 15 residues. V was shortened by 5 bases and J by 2 bases, with 14 bases between the two germline ends. CDR1 SGHAT and CDR2 FQNNGV come from the germline V gene. CDR3 DNA: TGTGCCAGCAGCCCCCGTTACGGGGACACAGATACGCAGTATTTT. It translates to CASSPRYGDTDTQYF.

The chain is built from TRBV29-1 and TRBJ2-7; D is perhaps TRBD1 (5 bases). Trimming left V 4 bases short and J 1 base short, with 14 bases between. Per germline, CDR1 SQVTM and CDR2 ANQGSEA. This CDR3 is 14 amino acids long. For the CDR3, the DNA is TGCAGCGTTGGACGAGACAGCTCTTCCTACGAGCAGTACTTC. Translating gives CSVGRDSSSYEQYF.

This clone was observed a few times. The chain carries TRBV4-1 and TRBJ1-5; D perhaps matches TRBD1 (6 bases). CDR3 size: 17 residues. Per germline, CDR1 MGHRA and CDR2 YSYEKL. V was trimmed by 0 bases and J by 7 bases, leaving 19 bases between them. CDR3 loop: CASSQDGQYTQSQPQHF. As DNA, the CDR3 is TGCGCCAGCAGCCAAGATGGACAGTACACACAGAGCCAGCCCCAGCATTTT.